This record covers a single TCR beta chain. The junction departs from germline at one end; a sequencing error may be responsible. It was from about 20-30 mg of unsorted bulk tissue that RNA and DNA were co-extracted. TCR beta cDNA was made from approximately 500 ng total RNA with a constant-region primer. Each TCR beta library was derived from three nested multiplex PCR rounds that employed slightly modified ARM-PCR. MiXCR was run by TCRdb on the multiplex PCR reads, yielding one entry per CDR3 protein. The profile shows approximately 53,000 distinct CDR3 sequences, about 77% of them singletons. The data stem from a study of tumor-infiltrating lymphocytes in primary liver carcinoma. Sequenced material: liver tumor tissue from sampling region 5. Subset given: tumor region T5, tumor centre. This TCR was recovered from a man aged 40-49 years with primary liver carcinoma and hepatitis B virus infection.

The CDR3 protein is CASSPRVADYYDEQFF. CDR3 bases: TGTGCCAGCAGCCCCCGGGTGGCGGACTACTACGATGAGCAGTTCTTT. V gene TRBV11-1 combines with J gene TRBJ2-1, with D perhaps matching TRBD2 (6 bases). The CDR3 extends over 16 amino acids. The germline CDR1 and CDR2 sequences are SGHAT and FQDESV (reference sequence).